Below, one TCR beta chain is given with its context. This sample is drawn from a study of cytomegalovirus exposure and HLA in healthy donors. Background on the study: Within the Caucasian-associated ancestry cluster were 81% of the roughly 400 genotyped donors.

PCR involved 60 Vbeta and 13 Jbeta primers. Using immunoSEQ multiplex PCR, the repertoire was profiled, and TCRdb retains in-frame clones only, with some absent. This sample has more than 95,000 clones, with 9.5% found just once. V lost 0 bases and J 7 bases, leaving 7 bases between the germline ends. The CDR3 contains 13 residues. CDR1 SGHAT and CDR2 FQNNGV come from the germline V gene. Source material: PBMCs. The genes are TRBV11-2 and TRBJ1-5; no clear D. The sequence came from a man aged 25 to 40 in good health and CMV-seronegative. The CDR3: CASSLERGQPQHF. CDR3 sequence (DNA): TGTGCCAGCAGCTTAGAGCGGGGACAGCCCCAGCATTTT.